This TCR beta chain was sequenced in a study of regulatory T cells in long-lasting Graves disease. In the study overall: Positive TSH receptor antibodies alongside over 5 years of antithyroid drugs were what marked Graves' disease as persistent.

As for time point: persistent/refractory GD, antithyroid drugs over 5 years with positive TRAb. PBMC-derived RNA was used for the TCR library. Germline V CDR1 and CDR2: DFQATT, SNEGSKA (reference sequence). The CDR3 totals 14 residues. V trimming: 2 bases; J trimming: 3 bases; junction bases outside the gene matches: 4. Overall study results and limits: Persistent disease showed a preference for TRBV28, TRBJ1-2 and TRBJ2-5. Persistent Graves' patients showed less TCR diversity than newly diagnosed patients showed. Rather than thyroid tissue, only peripheral blood underwent study.

Details on this clonotype: Antigen: not known. This could be a read error, since a much larger clone is one nucleotide away. Without the conserved terminal phenylalanine or tryptophan, this CDR3 likely stems from a read error.

Sequencing libraries for TCR beta were prepared with iRepertoire HTBI primers and Arm-PCR of CDR3 regions. TCRdb reprocessed the multiplex PCR reads via MiXCR and lists one record per CDR3 protein. The data show 390,000 or so distinct CDR3 sequences, roughly 20% seen once. The chain carries TRBV20-1 and TRBJ2-5, with 9 nucleotides matching TRBD2. The clonotype originates from a woman aged 40-49 years with Graves disease. Material: peripheral blood mononuclear cells (PBMCs), obtained when the disease was refractory, from a patient treated with antithyroid drugs. The CDR3, as DNA: TGCAGTGCTAGATTAGCTAGCGGGAAAGAGACCCAGTACCTC. This codes for CSARLASGKETQYL.